The 25 T cell receptor beta chains given below trace back to one sample, sequenced in a study of T cells expressing NK-cell markers. TCRdb re-called the 5' RACE reads and catalogs CDR3 proteins one per entry, DNA excluded. The record lists 550,000 to 600,000 distinct CDR3 sequences, of which the ten most abundant hold approximately 4%. Sequencing input: blood T cells: a sorted CD56 or NKG2C T cell subset, CD4+ or CD8+ T cells, or bulk PBMC T cells (not recorded which). These receptors came from a man between 18 and 35 years old in good health.

The chain joins TRBV7-9 to TRBJ2-1; as DNA is missing, the TRBD1 call by TCRdb cannot be tested. The CDR3 runs to 16 residues. CDR1 SEHNR and CDR2 FQNEAQ come from the germline V gene (reference sequence). The CDR3 sequence is CASSLFGQGAYNEQFF.

The chain links TRBV30 to TRBJ2-1; with no DNA, the TCRdb D assignment of TRBD2 cannot be verified. The CDR3 has 15 residues. Germline V gives CDR1 GTSNPN, CDR2 SVGIG (reference sequence). The CDR3 here is CAWSVGLSSYNEQFF.

The chain joins TRBV5-1 to TRBJ2-3; absent DNA, TCRdb's TRBD1 call cannot be checked. Germline lookup yields CDR1 SGHRS and CDR2 YFSETQ. CDR3 length equals 14 residues. The CDR3 is CASRGTGGTDTQYF.

The genes are TRBV12-3 or TRBV12-4 and TRBJ2-4. The CDR3 is 14 amino acids. CDR3 in amino acids: CASTYGVAKNIQYF.

The rearrangement links TRBV10-3 to TRBJ2-7; TCRdb's D call, TRBD1, is unchecked because there is no DNA. Germline lookup yields CDR1 ENHRY and CDR2 SYGVKD. The CDR3 extends over 15 amino acids. CDR3 protein: CAIIAVTGVSYEQYF.

The chain uses TRBV5-1 and TRBJ2-7; TCRdb calls TRBD1, which cannot be checked without DNA. The CDR3 spans 14 residues. The germline CDR1 and CDR2 sequences are SGHRS and YFSETQ. The chain's CDR3 is CASRRETGSSEQYF.

The CDR3 loop reads CATSRGSQGNEQFF. This chain connects TRBV15 to TRBJ2-1; TCRdb calls TRBD1, which cannot be checked without DNA. The CDR3 totals 14 residues. Germline CDR1 and CDR2: LNHNV and YYDKDF (reference sequence).

This chain links TRBV5-1 with TRBJ1-2; the TCRdb call, TRBD1, lacks DNA for checking. The CDR3 extends over 16 amino acids. Germline CDR1 reads SGHRS; CDR2 reads YFSETQ. The chain's CDR3 is CASRHRPGVTAGGYTF. The variable domain in full, completed from reference TRBV5-1 and TRBJ1-2, reads KAGVTQTPRYLIKTRGQQVTLSCSPISGHRSVSWYQQTPGQGLQFLFEYFSETQRNKGNFPGRFSGRQFSNSRSEMNVSTLELGDSALYLCASRHRPGVTAGGYTFGSGTRLTVV.

The CDR3 region is CASSFSSGQDRDTQYF. The genes are TRBV11-2 and TRBJ2-3; the TCRdb D gene call, TRBD1, has no DNA to confirm it. This CDR3 contains 16 residues. Germline-derived CDR1 and CDR2 are SGHAT and FQNNGV. Full variable domain (remainder filled in from reference TRBV11-2 and TRBJ2-3): EAGVAQSPRYKIIEKRQSVAFWCNPISGHATLYWYQQILGQGPKLLIQFQNNGVVDDSQLPKDRFSAERLKGVDSTLKIQPAKLEDSAVYLCASSFSSGQDRDTQYFGPGTRLTVL.

CDR3 sequence reads: CASSYVSAGGTDTQYF. The genes are TRBV6-2 or TRBV6-3 and TRBJ2-3; TCRdb's assignment of TRBD2 cannot be checked, as there is no DNA. The CDR3 runs to 16 residues. The V gene's germline CDR1 is MNHEY and CDR2 SVGEGT.

The CDR3 protein is CASSLFPAGIYEQYF. This chain joins TRBV7-2 and TRBJ2-7; TCRdb returns TRBD1, unconfirmable since there is no DNA. The CDR3 runs to 15 residues. Germline CDR1 reads SGHTA; CDR2 reads FQGNSA.

V and J are TRBV2 and TRBJ2-3. Per germline, CDR1 SNHLY and CDR2 FYNNEI. The CDR3 covers 14 residues. The CDR3 sequence: CASTRGFDTDTQYF.

The chain recombines TRBV4-2 with TRBJ2-7; checking the TCRdb D call of TRBD2 is not possible without DNA. CDR3 length equals 15 residues. CDR1 LGHNA and CDR2 YNFKEQ come from the germline V gene. CDR3 residues: CASSPKPGLARGQYF.

The chain has TRBV7-2 and TRBJ1-6. Germline CDR1 is SGHTA and CDR2 is FQGNSA. The CDR3 covers 15 residues. CDR3: CASSRGVTVSSPLHF.

The V call is TRBV25-1, the J call TRBJ2-2; without DNA, the TCRdb call of TRBD2 cannot be checked. The germline V gene has CDR1 MGHDK and CDR2 SYGVNS. The CDR3 has 20 amino acids. The CDR3 is CASSAVLVLKREGPTGELFF.

The chain uses TRBV27 and TRBJ1-6; TCRdb proposes TRBD1, but this gene call is untestable without DNA. This CDR3 has 14 residues. Germline assignment: CDR1 MNHEY and CDR2 SMNVEV (reference sequence). CDR3 protein: CASQEGGFGSPLHF.

This sequence joins TRBV6-2 or TRBV6-3 and TRBJ2-1; the D call from TCRdb, TRBD2, cannot be confirmed without DNA. CDR3 length: 14 residues. CDR1 and CDR2 from the germline V gene are MNHEY and SVGEGT. The CDR3 reads CASTRTGPGYEQFF.

This chain links TRBV20-1 with TRBJ2-4; the TRBD1 assignment by TCRdb is unverifiable without DNA. Germline V gene lookup returns CDR1 DFQATT and CDR2 SNEGSKA (reference sequence). This CDR3 region has 15 residues. CDR3 protein: CSARDPSGTSYIQYF.

The chain couples TRBV10-3 to TRBJ2-5; the TCRdb D gene call, TRBD2, has no DNA to confirm it. Germline V gene lookup returns CDR1 ENHRY and CDR2 SYGVKD. CDR3 size: 14 residues. This CDR3 is CAISDWASRETQYF.

V usage is TRBV11-3 and J usage is TRBJ1-1. The CDR3 length is 12 residues. Germline V gives CDR1 SGHNT, CDR2 YENEEA. CDR3 amino acids: CASRLDTPEAFF.

The gene calls are TRBV29-1 and TRBJ2-7; lacking DNA, the TRBD1 call made by TCRdb goes unchecked. Germline V gene data show CDR1 as SQVTM and CDR2 as ANQGSEA. This CDR3 comprises 11 residues. The chain's CDR3 is CSVWDRGEQYF.

The V call is TRBV12-3 or TRBV12-4, the J call TRBJ2-7; without DNA, the TCRdb call of TRBD1 cannot be checked. The CDR3 runs 16 residues. This CDR3 is CASSLGLVGPQREQYF.

CDR3 amino acids: CASSMTDMNTEAFF. This chain uses TRBV12-3 or TRBV12-4 with TRBJ1-1; TCRdb reports TRBD1, a call that lacks DNA to check it against. The length of the CDR3 is 14 residues.

This chain links TRBV28 with TRBJ2-3. Germline CDR1 MDHEN, CDR2 SYDVKM. This CDR3 region has 12 residues. The CDR3 spells CASIGVMDTQYF. Filled out from reference TRBV28 and TRBJ2-3, the complete variable domain reads DVKVTQSSRYLVKRTGEKVFLECVQDMDHENMFWYRQDPGLGLRLIYFSYDVKMKEKGDIPEGYSVSREKKERFSLILESASTNQTSMYLCASIGVMDTQYFGPGTRLTVL.

The chain joins TRBV27 to TRBJ2-1; the TCRdb call, TRBD1, lacks DNA for checking. The CDR3 sequence is 14 residues long. The germline V gene has CDR1 MNHEY and CDR2 SMNVEV (reference sequence). The CDR3 loop is CASTFPGRDNEQFF.